The following is a T cell receptor (beta chain) sequence with its context. Antigen unknown. The PCR ran on 60 Vbeta and 13 Jbeta primers. Data came from immunoSEQ multiplex PCR; TCRdb stores just in-frame clones and leaves some out. The sample consists of roughly 99,000 clones, approximately 79% of them appearing once. Looked up from germline, CDR1 is MGHRA and CDR2 is YSYEKL. Trimming shortened V by 0 bases and J by 0 bases, and 8 bases separated the two germline ends. CDR3 size: 16 residues. These data come from a study of cytomegalovirus exposure and HLA in healthy donors. Study details: An earlier analysis identified fewer than 130 million unique TCR beta sequences in some 180 million T cells. General observations from the study: Association with HLA alleles at 0.05 false discovery rate was found for 16,951 TCR beta sequences in a later analysis. In an earlier analysis, about 90% or about 30%: the productive usage of most TCR beta V segments. Per a later analysis, HLA-associated TCR beta chains showed more clonal expansion than other, equally common TCR beta chains.

The sample taken for sequencing was PBMCs. The chain links TRBV4-1 to TRBJ1-4, with D hard to call. The clonotype was recovered from a woman aged 40 to 55 in good health and CMV-seropositive. CDR3 nucleotides: TGCGCCAGCAGCCAAGATGTCTCTGCAACTAATGAAAAACTGTTTTTT. This codes for CASSQDVSATNEKLFF.